This T cell receptor (beta chain) was obtained from a study of early T cells in non-severe SARS-CoV-2 infection. General study findings and limits: Anti-spike CD8 specificities were favored by VDJdb matching, whose results missed private and CD4 specificities.

The length of the CDR3 is 15 residues. Germline V lookup: CDR1 GTSNPN, CDR2 SVGIG (reference sequence). V was clipped by 2 bases and J by 7 bases, with 18 bases between them. Regarding this clonotype: The antigen is undetermined.

In the library, individual cDNA molecules carried attached unique molecular identifiers. Via MiXCR, TCRdb re-called the 5' RACE reads, giving one row per CDR3 protein. In the table there are 65,000 to 90,000 distinct CDR3 sequences, approximately 13% of which are singletons. This receptor was taken from an adult who was a healthcare worker with PCR-confirmed SARS-CoV-2 infection or an uninfected control (not recorded which). The chain links TRBV30 to TRBJ2-1, with D tentatively TRBD2 (7 bases). The sequencing input was whole blood. The DNA for the CDR3 is TGTGCCTGGAGTAGCGGGACAATATCTAGGAATGAGCAGTTCTTC. Translated: CAWSSGTISRNEQFF.